This TCR beta chain stems from a study of OX40 agonist ivuxolimab in advanced cancers. Study-wide background: Patients undergoing dose escalation presented with hepatocellular carcinoma, melanoma, renal cell or head and neck cancer.

This clone was picked up a small number of times. With baseline, cycle 4 day 1, and cycle 7 day 1 as timepoints, blood was sampled. Assay used: immunoSEQ multiplex PCR; TCRdb lists only in-frame clones, some missing. The table records about 41,000 clones, 85% to 90% of them present only once. V shed 4 bases and J shed 8 bases, with 5 bases lying between them. This CDR3 region has 10 residues. Per germline, CDR1 MGHDK and CDR2 SYGVNS. Sample: CD4+ or CD8+ T cells sorted from blood, taken in a trial of the OX40 agonist ivuxolimab. The clonotype originates from an adult with an advanced solid tumor such as melanoma, head and neck, liver or kidney cancer. The V call is TRBV25-1, the J call TRBJ1-2; D unclear. CDR3 protein: CASSGEGYTF. DNA of the CDR3: TGTGCCAGCAGTGGAGAGGGCTACACCTTC.